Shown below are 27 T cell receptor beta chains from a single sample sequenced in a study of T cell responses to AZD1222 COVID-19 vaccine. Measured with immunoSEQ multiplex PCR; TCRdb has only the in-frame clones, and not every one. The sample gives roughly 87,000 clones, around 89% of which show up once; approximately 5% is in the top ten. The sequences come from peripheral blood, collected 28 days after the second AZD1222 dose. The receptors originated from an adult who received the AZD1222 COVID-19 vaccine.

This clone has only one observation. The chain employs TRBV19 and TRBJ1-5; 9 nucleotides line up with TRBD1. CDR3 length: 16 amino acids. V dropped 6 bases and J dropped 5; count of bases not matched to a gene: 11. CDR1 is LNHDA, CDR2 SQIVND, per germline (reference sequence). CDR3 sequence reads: CASRGDWDRVDQPQHF. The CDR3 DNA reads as TGTGCCAGTAGGGGGGATTGGGACAGGGTCGATCAGCCCCAGCATTTT.

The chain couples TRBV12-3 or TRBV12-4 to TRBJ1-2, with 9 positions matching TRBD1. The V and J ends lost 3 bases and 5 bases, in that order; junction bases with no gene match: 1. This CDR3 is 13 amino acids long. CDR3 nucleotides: TGTGCCAGCAGTTTGACAGGGGGGTATGGCTACACCTTC. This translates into CASSLTGGYGYTF.

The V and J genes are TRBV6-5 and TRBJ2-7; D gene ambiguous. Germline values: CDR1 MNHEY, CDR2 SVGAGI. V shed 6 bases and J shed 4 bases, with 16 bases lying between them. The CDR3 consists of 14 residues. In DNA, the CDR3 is TGTGCCAGCAGGGACCACGAAGGGCCTTACGAGCAGTACTTC. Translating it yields CASRDHEGPYEQYF.

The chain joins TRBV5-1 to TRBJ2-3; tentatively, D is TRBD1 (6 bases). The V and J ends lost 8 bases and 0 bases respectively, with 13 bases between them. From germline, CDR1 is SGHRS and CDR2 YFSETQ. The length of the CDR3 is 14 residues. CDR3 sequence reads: CASRQAVSTDTQYF. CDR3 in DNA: TGCGCCAGTAGACAGGCAGTTAGCACAGATACGCAGTATTTT. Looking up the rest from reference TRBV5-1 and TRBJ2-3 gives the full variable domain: KAGVTQTPRYLIKTRGQQVTLSCSPISGHRSVSWYQQTPGQGLQFLFEYFSETQRNKGNFPGRFSGRQFSNSRSEMNVSTLELGDSALYLCASRQAVSTDTQYFGPGTRLTVL.

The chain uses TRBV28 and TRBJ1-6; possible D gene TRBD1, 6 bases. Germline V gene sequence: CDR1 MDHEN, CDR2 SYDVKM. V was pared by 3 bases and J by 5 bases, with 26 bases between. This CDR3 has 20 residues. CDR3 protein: CASSFQGPATPWPHNSPLHF. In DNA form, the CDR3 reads TGTGCCAGCAGTTTCCAGGGGCCTGCTACCCCGTGGCCCCATAATTCACCCCTCCACTTT. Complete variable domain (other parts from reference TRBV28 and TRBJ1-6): DVKVTQSSRYLVKRTGEKVFLECVQDMDHENMFWYRQDPGLGLRLIYFSYDVKMKEKGDIPEGYSVSREKKERFSLILESASTNQTSMYLCASSFQGPATPWPHNSPLHFGNGTRLTVT.

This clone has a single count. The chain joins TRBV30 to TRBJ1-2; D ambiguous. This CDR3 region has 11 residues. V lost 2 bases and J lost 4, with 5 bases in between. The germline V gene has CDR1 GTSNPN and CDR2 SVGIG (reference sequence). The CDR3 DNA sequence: TGTGCCTGGAGTAGGCTCTATGGCTACACCTTC. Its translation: CAWSRLYGYTF.

Here the CDR3 DNA reads TGTGCCAGCAGCCAAGATCGACAGGGGGCGAGAGGGACTGAAGCTTTCTTT. Protein: CASSQDRQGARGTEAFF. J is TRBJ1-1 and V is TRBV14; TRBD1 aligns across 10 bases. Per germline, CDR1 SGHDN and CDR2 FVKESK. This CDR3 spans 17 amino acids. J gave up 5 bases and V 0 bases, and 9 bases lay outside the gene matches.

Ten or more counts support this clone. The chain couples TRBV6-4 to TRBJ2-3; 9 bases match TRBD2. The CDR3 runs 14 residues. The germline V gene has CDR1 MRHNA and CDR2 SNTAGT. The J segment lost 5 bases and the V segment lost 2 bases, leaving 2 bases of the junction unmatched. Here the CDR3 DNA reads TGTGCCAGCAGTGACGCGGGGGGGCAAGATACGCAGTATTTT. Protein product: CASSDAGGQDTQYF.

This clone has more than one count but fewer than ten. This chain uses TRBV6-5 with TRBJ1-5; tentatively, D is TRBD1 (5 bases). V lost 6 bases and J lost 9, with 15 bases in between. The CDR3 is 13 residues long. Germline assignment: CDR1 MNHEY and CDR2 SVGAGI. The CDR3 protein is CASSQGPWVPQHF. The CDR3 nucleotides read TGTGCCAGCAGCCAGGGACCTTGGGTGCCCCAGCATTTT.

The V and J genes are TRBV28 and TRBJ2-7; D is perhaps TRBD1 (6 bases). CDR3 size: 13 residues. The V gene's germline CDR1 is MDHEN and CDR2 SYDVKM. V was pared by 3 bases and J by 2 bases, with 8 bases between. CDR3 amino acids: CASSFEGAYEQYF. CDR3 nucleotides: TGTGCCAGCAGTTTTGAGGGGGCCTACGAGCAGTACTTC.

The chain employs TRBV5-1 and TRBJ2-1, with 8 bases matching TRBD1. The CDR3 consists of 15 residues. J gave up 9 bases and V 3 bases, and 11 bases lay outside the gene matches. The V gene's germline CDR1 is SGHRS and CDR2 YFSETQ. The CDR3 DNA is TGCGCCAGCAGCTGGGTGGGGCCTGACAGGGGTGAGCAGTTCTTC. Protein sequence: CASSWVGPDRGEQFF.

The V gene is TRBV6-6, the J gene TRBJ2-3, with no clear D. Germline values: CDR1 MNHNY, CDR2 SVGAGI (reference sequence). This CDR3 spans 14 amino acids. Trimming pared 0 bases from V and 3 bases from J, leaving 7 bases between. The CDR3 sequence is CASSYSYRTDTQYF. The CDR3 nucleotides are TGTGCCAGCAGTTACTCTTACAGAACAGATACGCAGTATTTT.

The CDR3 DNA sequence: TGCGCCAGCAGTGAGCAGGGGACGAAGGCAGATACGCAGTATTTT. It codes for CASSEQGTKADTQYF. The gene calls are TRBV10-2 and TRBJ2-3, with D possibly being TRBD1 (6 bases). The V gene's germline CDR1 is WSHSY and CDR2 SAAADI. V gave up 2 bases and J gave up 4 bases, with 13 bases separating them. The CDR3 has 15 amino acids.

CDR3 sequence: CASSLTSTGQGYF. Here the CDR3 DNA reads TGTGCCAGCAGTCTGACCTCGACAGGACAGGGATATTTT. The gene calls are TRBV2 and TRBJ1-3, with 8 positions matching TRBD1. Germline V gene sequence: CDR1 SNHLY, CDR2 FYNNEI. V lost 5 bases to trimming and J lost 15 bases; unmatched junction nucleotides: 12. This CDR3 comprises 13 residues.

The CDR3 DNA is TGTGCCAGTAGTATAGGGGAAGCTGGCTATGGCTACACCTTC. This gives the protein CASSIGEAGYGYTF. The rearrangement joins TRBV19 to TRBJ1-2; D is uncertain. CDR1 and CDR2 (germline): LNHDA, SQIVND (reference sequence). The length of the CDR3 is 14 residues. V was pared by 1 base and J by 4 bases, with 10 bases between.

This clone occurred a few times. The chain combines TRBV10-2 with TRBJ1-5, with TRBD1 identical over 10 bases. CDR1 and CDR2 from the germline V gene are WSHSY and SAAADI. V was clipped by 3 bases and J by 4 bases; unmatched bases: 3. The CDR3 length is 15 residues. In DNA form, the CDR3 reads TGCGCCAGCAGTGAAAGGGACAGGGGAAATCAGCCCCAGCATTTT. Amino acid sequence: CASSERDRGNQPQHF.

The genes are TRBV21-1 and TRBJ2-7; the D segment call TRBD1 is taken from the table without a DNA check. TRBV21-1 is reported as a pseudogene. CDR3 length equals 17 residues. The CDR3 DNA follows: TGTGCCAGCAGCAAAGTGTCAGGCATACCATTCTCCTACGAGCAGTACTTC. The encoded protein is CASSKVSGIPFSYEQYF.

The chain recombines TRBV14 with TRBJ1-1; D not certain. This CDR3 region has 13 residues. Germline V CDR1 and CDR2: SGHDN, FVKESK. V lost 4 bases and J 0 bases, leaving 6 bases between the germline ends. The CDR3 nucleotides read TGTGCCAGCAGCCCGTATATGAACACTGAAGCTTTCTTT. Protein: CASSPYMNTEAFF.

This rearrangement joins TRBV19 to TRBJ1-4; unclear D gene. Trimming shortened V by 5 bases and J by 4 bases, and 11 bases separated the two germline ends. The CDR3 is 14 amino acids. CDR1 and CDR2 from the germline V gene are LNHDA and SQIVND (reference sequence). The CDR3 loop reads CASSVGRINEKLFF. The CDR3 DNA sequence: TGTGCCAGTAGTGTGGGCCGGATTAATGAAAAACTGTTTTTT.

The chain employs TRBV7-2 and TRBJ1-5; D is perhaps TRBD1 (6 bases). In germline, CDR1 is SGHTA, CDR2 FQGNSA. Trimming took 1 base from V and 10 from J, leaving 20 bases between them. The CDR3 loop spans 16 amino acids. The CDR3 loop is CASSLGHAGGASPQHF. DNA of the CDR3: TGTGCCAGCAGCTTAGGGCACGCTGGGGGGGCGAGTCCCCAGCATTTT. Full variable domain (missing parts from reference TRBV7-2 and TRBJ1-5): GAGVSQSPSNKVTEKGKDVELRCDPISGHTALYWYRQSLGQGLEFLIYFQGNSAPDKSGLPSDRFSAERTGGSVSTLTIQRTQQEDSAVYLCASSLGHAGGASPQHFGDGTRLSIL.

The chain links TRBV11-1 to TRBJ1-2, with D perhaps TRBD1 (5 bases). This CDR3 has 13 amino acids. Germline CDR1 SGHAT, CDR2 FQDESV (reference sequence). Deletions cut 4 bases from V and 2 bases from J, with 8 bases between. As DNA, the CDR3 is TGTGCCAGCAGCTGGGACGGAAACTATGGCTACACCTTC. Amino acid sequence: CASSWDGNYGYTF.

In nucleotides, the CDR3 is TGTGCCAGCAGCTTGAGGAGATATAGCAATCAGCCCCAGCATTTT. This translates into CASSLRRYSNQPQHF. This chain joins TRBV5-6 and TRBJ1-5; D gene uncertain. Germline V gene data show CDR1 as SGHDT and CDR2 as YYEEEE. The length of the CDR3 is 15 residues. Deletions cut 1 base from V and 0 bases from J, with 8 bases between. Looking up the rest from reference TRBV5-6 and TRBJ1-5 gives the full variable domain: DAGVTQSPTHLIKTRGQQVTLRCSPKSGHDTVSWYQQALGQGPQFIFQYYEEEERQRGNFPDRFSGHQFPNYSSELNVNALLLGDSALYLCASSLRRYSNQPQHFGDGTRLSIL.

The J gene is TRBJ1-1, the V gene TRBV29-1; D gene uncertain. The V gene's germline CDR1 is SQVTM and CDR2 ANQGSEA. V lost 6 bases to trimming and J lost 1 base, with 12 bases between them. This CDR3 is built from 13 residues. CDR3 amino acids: CSVRVTGNTEAFF. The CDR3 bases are TGCAGCGTGCGGGTGACGGGGAACACTGAAGCTTTCTTT.

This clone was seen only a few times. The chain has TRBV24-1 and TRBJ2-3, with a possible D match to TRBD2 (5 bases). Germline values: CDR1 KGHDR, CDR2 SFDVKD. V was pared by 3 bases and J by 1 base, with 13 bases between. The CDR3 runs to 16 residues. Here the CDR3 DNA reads TGTGCCACCAGTGATCTCAAATTCGGGGGCACAGATACGCAGTATTTT. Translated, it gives CATSDLKFGGTDTQYF.

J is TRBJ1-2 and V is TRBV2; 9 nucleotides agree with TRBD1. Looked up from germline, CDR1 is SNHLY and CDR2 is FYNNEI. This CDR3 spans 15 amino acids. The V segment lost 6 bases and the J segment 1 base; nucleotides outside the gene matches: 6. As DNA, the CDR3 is TGTGCCAGCAGGGGGACAGGGAAATTTAACTATGGCTACACCTTC. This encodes CASRGTGKFNYGYTF. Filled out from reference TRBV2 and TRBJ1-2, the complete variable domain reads EPEVTQTPSHQVTQMGQEVILRCVPISNHLYFYWYRQILGQKVEFLVSFYNNEISEKSEIFDDQFSVERPDGSNFTLKIRSTKLEDSAMYFCASRGTGKFNYGYTFGSGTRLTVV.

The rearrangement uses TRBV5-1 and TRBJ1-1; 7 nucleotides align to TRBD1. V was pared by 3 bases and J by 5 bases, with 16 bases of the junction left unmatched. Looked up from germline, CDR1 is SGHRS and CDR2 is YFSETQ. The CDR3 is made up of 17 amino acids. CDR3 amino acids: CASSSNPLDRVGTEAFF. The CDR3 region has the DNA TGCGCCAGCAGCTCTAACCCTCTTGACAGGGTGGGAACTGAAGCTTTCTTT. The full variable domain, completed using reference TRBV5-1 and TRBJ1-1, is KAGVTQTPRYLIKTRGQQVTLSCSPISGHRSVSWYQQTPGQGLQFLFEYFSETQRNKGNFPGRFSGRQFSNSRSEMNVSTLELGDSALYLCASSSNPLDRVGTEAFFGQGTRLTVV.

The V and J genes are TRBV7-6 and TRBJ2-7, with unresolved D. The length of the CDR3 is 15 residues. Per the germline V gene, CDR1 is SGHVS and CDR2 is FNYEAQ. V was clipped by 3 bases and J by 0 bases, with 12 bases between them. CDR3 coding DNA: TGTGCCAGCAGCTTCGCCTCGGGTAGCTCCTACGAGCAGTACTTC. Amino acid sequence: CASSFASGSSYEQYF.